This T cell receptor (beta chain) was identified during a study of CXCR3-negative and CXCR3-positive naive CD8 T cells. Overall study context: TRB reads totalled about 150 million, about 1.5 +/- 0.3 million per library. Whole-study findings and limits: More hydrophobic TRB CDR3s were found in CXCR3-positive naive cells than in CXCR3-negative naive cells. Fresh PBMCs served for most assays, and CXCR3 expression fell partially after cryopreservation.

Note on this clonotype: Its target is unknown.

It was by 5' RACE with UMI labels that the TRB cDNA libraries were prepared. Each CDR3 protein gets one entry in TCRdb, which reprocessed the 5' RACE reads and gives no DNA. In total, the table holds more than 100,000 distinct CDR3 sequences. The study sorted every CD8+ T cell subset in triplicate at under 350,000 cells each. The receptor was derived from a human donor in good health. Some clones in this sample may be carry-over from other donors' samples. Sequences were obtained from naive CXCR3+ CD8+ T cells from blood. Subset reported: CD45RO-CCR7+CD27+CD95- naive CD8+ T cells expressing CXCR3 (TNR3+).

CDR3 sequence: CASSQRRDGYSYEQYF. This sequence joins TRBV23-1 and TRBJ2-7; the TRBD2 assignment by TCRdb is unverifiable without DNA. TRBV23-1 is designated an ORF whose function remains uncertain. The CDR3 covers 16 residues.